This entry lists 21 T cell receptor beta chains sequenced from one sample in a study of blood T cell repertoires in COVID-19. Sequencing used immunoSEQ multiplex PCR; TCRdb keeps in-frame clones, though not all of them. There are a few hundred thousand clones in the sample; 70% to 90% occur only once, and 3.5% to 5.5% lies in the top ten. Sequencing was done on a sample of PBMCs or T cells enriched from blood (not recorded which). The receptors were sampled from a woman between 25 and 40 years old who had recovered from COVID-19.

The genes are TRBV28 and TRBJ2-1; 8 bases match TRBD1. V shed 7 bases and J 4 bases; nucleotides not matched to a gene: 9. Germline assignment: CDR1 MDHEN and CDR2 SYDVKM. This CDR3 has 15 amino acids. The DNA of the CDR3 is TGTGCCAGCATCAGGACAGGGCGGGGATACAATGAGCAGTTCTTC. Amino acids: CASIRTGRGYNEQFF.

The chain recombines TRBV6-2 or TRBV6-3 with TRBJ1-2, with 7 bases that match TRBD1. With 4 bases clipped from V and 3 bases from J, the junction kept 5 bases outside the gene matches. Germline V gene data show CDR1 as MNHEY and CDR2 as SVGEGT. The CDR3 length is 14 residues. CDR3 in amino acids: CASSSPGQDYGYTF. The CDR3 DNA sequence: TGTGCCAGCAGTTCCCCTGGACAGGACTATGGCTACACCTTC.

The chain is built from TRBV19 and TRBJ1-2; no reliable D call. V dropped 6 bases and J dropped 4 bases, with 12 bases sitting between them. Germline CDR1 is LNHDA and CDR2 is SQIVND (reference sequence). The CDR3 extends over 13 amino acids. CDR3 sequence: CASSEGGRYGYTF. The CDR3 coding sequence is TGTGCCAGTAGCGAAGGCGGTCGCTATGGCTACACCTTC. The complete variable domain, with remaining parts taken from reference TRBV19 and TRBJ1-2, reads DGGITQSPKYLFRKEGQNVTLSCEQNLNHDAMYWYRQDPGQGLRLIYYSQIVNDFQKGDIAEGYSVSREKKESFPLTVTSAQKNPTAFYLCASSEGGRYGYTFGSGTRLTVV.

The gene calls are TRBV5-1 and TRBJ1-2; D perhaps matches TRBD1 (5 bases). V lost 4 bases, J lost 6 bases, and 16 bases lay in between. The length of the CDR3 is 14 residues. The germline V gene has CDR1 SGHRS and CDR2 YFSETQ. CDR3 in DNA: TGCGCCAGCAGCCGGGACTCCCAAGGGAATGGCTACACCTTC. Translated, it gives CASSRDSQGNGYTF.

The chain joins TRBV28 to TRBJ1-2; 7 bases agree with TRBD1. The CDR3 has 16 amino acids. Per germline, CDR1 MDHEN and CDR2 SYDVKM. V shed 2 bases, J shed 6 bases, and the junction held 12 bases outside the gene matches. The CDR3 sequence is CASSLRGEGAVNGYTF. CDR3 coding DNA: TGTGCCAGCAGTTTAAGGGGCGAGGGGGCCGTAAATGGCTACACCTTC.

The chain uses TRBV15 and TRBJ1-1, with TRBD1 as a possible D gene (5 bases). The CDR3 runs 14 residues. The V gene lost 1 base and the J gene lost 5 bases, with 11 bases spanning the gap. The germline V gene has CDR1 LNHNV and CDR2 YYDKDF (reference sequence). The CDR3 loop is CATSRGGRGTEAFF. The DNA of the CDR3 is TGTGCCACCAGCAGAGGAGGGAGGGGAACTGAAGCTTTCTTT.

This clone was recorded only once. This sequence joins TRBV4-1 and TRBJ1-5, with D perhaps matching TRBD1 (5 bases). Germline assignment: CDR1 MGHRA and CDR2 YSYEKL. Trimming left V 0 bases short and J 6 bases short, with 12 bases between. The CDR3 is 15 amino acids. The chain's CDR3 is CASSQEEWGGQPQHF. The CDR3 DNA sequence: TGCGCCAGCAGCCAAGAGGAATGGGGGGGTCAGCCCCAGCATTTT.

This clone was counted once. V is TRBV28 and J is TRBJ1-3, with 7 bases fitting TRBD1. The CDR3 is 14 residues long. Germline loops: CDR1 MDHEN, CDR2 SYDVKM. The junction had 8 bases not matched to a gene; V was cut back by 5 bases and J by 7 bases. CDR3 in DNA: TGTGCCAGCAGTCTCCTTACAGGGGAGAACACCATATATTTT. Translated, it gives CASSLLTGENTIYF.

CDR3 bases: TGTGCCAGCAGCATATATGGAGGGAAGGGAATGGAGCAGTACTTC. Its protein is CASSIYGGKGMEQYF. The chain joins TRBV6-2 or TRBV6-3 to TRBJ2-7; TRBD2 might be the D (6 bases). The CDR3 is 15 residues long. Per germline, CDR1 MNHEY and CDR2 SVGEGT. Trimming left V 6 bases short and J 7 bases short, with 22 bases between.

V usage is TRBV3-1 (or the pseudogene TRBV3-2) and J usage is TRBJ1-2; 7 bases match TRBD1. Germline loops: CDR1 LGHDT, CDR2 YNNKEL (reference sequence). This CDR3 is 15 amino acids long. With V trimmed by 7 bases and J by 0 bases, 8 bases remained unmatched. The CDR3 loop is CASTPSTGPNYGYTF. In DNA, the CDR3 is TGTGCCAGCACCCCATCGACAGGGCCTAACTATGGCTACACCTTC.

This clone was seen a few times. The chain links TRBV14 to TRBJ1-5; D not certain. The V gene's germline CDR1 is SGHDN and CDR2 FVKESK. The CDR3 is 12 residues long. Trimming removed 1 base at V and 7 bases at J, with 5 bases between. In DNA form, the CDR3 reads TGTGCCAGCAGCCAAGGGGCACAGCCCCAGCATTTT. This codes for CASSQGAQPQHF.

The chain links TRBV6-6 to TRBJ1-6; 12 bases are shared with TRBD1. The CDR3 spans 16 residues. The V and J ends lost 7 bases and 10 bases, in that order; junction bases with no gene match: 11. From germline, CDR1 is MNHNY and CDR2 SVGAGI (reference sequence). The CDR3 coding sequence is TGTGCCAGCACCGCCGGGACAGGGGGCGATAGATCACCCCTCCACTTT. Translation: CASTAGTGGDRSPLHF.

V gene TRBV9 combines with J gene TRBJ2-3; 7 bases agree with TRBD1. CDR1 and CDR2 from the germline V gene are SGDLS and YYNGEE. CDR3 length equals 15 residues. The trim removed 3 bases at V and 6 bases at J, leaving 10 bases unmatched. CDR3 nucleotides: TGTGCCAGCAGCGGAGAAAGCTACAGGGGTGATACGCAGTATTTT. This sequence encodes CASSGESYRGDTQYF. The full variable domain, rest sourced from reference TRBV9 and TRBJ2-3, is DSGVTQTPKHLITATGQRVTLRCSPRSGDLSVYWYQQSLDQGLQFLIQYYNGEERAKGNILERFSAQQFPDLHSELNLSSLELGDSALYFCASSGESYRGDTQYFGPGTRLTVL.

The chain uses TRBV10-2 and TRBJ1-6; D is ambiguous. CDR3 size: 15 residues. Trimming pared 0 bases from V and 6 bases from J, leaving 9 bases between. Germline assignment: CDR1 WSHSY and CDR2 SAAADI. This CDR3 is CASSESRGPNSPLHF. CDR3 DNA: TGCGCCAGCAGTGAGTCGCGAGGGCCTAATTCACCCCTCCACTTT.

The chain joins TRBV7-8 to TRBJ2-3; 7 nucleotides align to TRBD2. The CDR3 totals 21 residues. Trimming at V came to 1 base and at J to 2 bases, leaving 21 bases not matched to a gene. Germline CDR1 is SGHVS and CDR2 is FQNEAQ. CDR3 protein: CASSLVWPEGDWGGNTDTQYF. The DNA for the CDR3 is TGTGCCAGCAGCTTAGTCTGGCCTGAGGGAGACTGGGGGGGGAACACAGATACGCAGTATTTT.

The chain combines TRBV2 with TRBJ2-1; 9 nucleotides line up with TRBD2. The CDR3 runs 14 residues. V lost 4 bases to trimming and J lost 5 bases; unmatched junction nucleotides: 3. Germline V gene sequence: CDR1 SNHLY, CDR2 FYNNEI. CDR3 sequence (DNA): TGTGCCAGCAGTGTCCCTAGCGGGAACAATGAGCAGTTCTTC. Encoded protein: CASSVPSGNNEQFF.

CDR3 sequence (DNA): TGTGCCAGCTCACCACTGGGGATTAGCGGGACCGCCTACGAGCAGTACTTC. It yields the protein CASSPLGISGTAYEQYF. This sequence joins TRBV18 and TRBJ2-7, with 8 bases aligning to TRBD2. The CDR3 has 17 residues. Germline V gene data show CDR1 as KGHSH and CDR2 as LQKENI. V lost 1 base and J lost 2; bases outside the gene matches: 10.

This chain connects TRBV5-6 to TRBJ1-5, with D possibly matching TRBD1 (6 bases). The CDR3 loop spans 15 amino acids. Looked up from germline, CDR1 is SGHDT and CDR2 is YYEEEE. V was cut by 4 bases and J by 1 base, with 12 bases left in between. CDR3 residues: CASSTQGRSNQPQHF. CDR3 in DNA: TGTGCCAGCAGCACACAGGGCCGGAGCAATCAGCCCCAGCATTTT.

V and J are TRBV6-6 and TRBJ2-7, with D perhaps TRBD1 (5 bases). This CDR3 has 15 amino acids. The germline gives CDR1 MNHNY, CDR2 SVGAGI (reference sequence). V dropped 2 bases and J dropped 2 bases, with 13 bases sitting between them. For the CDR3, the DNA is TGTGCCAGCAGTTACCGCCGACAGAGAACCTACGAGCAGTACTTC. This encodes CASSYRRQRTYEQYF.

The rearrangement links TRBV7-9 to TRBJ1-2; a possible D gene is TRBD1 (6 bases). The CDR3 extends over 14 amino acids. The germline V gene encodes CDR1 SEHNR and CDR2 FQNEAQ (reference sequence). Trimming left V 0 bases short and J 5 bases short, with 10 bases between. For the CDR3, the DNA is TGTGCCAGCAGCTTAGCGGTGCAGGGGTATGGCTACACCTTC. As protein: CASSLAVQGYGYTF.

The CDR3 DNA follows: TGTGCCAGCAGCCCAGGGGGACAGCCAGCCTACGAGCAGTACTTC. Amino acid sequence: CASSPGGQPAYEQYF. The chain joins TRBV6-2 or TRBV6-3 to TRBJ2-7, with 7 bases identical to TRBD1. Germline values: CDR1 MNHEY, CDR2 SVGEGT. The CDR3 length is 15 residues. V dropped 6 bases and J dropped 2; count of bases not matched to a gene: 10.